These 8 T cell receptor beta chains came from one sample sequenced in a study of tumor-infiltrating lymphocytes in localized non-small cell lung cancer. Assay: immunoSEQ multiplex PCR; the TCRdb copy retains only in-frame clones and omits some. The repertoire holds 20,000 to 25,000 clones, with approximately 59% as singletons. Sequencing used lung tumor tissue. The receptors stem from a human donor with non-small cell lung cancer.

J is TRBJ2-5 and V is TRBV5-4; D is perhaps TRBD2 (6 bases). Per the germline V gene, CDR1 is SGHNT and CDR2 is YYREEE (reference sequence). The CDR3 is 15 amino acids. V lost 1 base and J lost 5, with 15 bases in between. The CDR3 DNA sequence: TGTGCCAGCAGCTTGTGGGAGGACGAGGAGGAGACCCAGTACTTC. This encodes CASSLWEDEEETQYF.

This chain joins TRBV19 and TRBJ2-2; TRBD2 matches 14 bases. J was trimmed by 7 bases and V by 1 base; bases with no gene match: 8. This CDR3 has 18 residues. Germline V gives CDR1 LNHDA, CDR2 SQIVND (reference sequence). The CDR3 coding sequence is TGTGCCAGTAGTATAGCGGGACTAGCGGGAGCGGATGGCGGGGAGCTGTTTTTT. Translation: CASSIAGLAGADGGELFF.

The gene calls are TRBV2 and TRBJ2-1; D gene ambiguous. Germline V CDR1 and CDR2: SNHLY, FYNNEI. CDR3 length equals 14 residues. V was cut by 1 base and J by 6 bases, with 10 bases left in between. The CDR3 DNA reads TGTGCCAGCAGTGAAGACAGAACCACCAATGAGCAGTTCTTC. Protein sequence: CASSEDRTTNEQFF.

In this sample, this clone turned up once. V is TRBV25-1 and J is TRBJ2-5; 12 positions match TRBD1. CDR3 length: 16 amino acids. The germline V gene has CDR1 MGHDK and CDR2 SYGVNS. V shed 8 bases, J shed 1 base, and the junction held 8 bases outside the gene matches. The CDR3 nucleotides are TGTGCCAGCGCCGGGACAGGGGGCATGAGCCAAGAGACCCAGTACTTC. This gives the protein CASAGTGGMSQETQYF.

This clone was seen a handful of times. This chain's CDR3 is CASSPMLGLATNEKLFF. The CDR3 bases are TGTGCCAGCTCACCAATGCTGGGGCTGGCAACTAATGAAAAACTGTTTTTT. This chain joins TRBV18 and TRBJ1-4, with a possible D match to TRBD1 (5 bases). The CDR3 is 17 amino acids. Per germline, CDR1 KGHSH and CDR2 LQKENI. Trimming pared 2 bases from V and 0 bases from J, leaving 13 bases between.

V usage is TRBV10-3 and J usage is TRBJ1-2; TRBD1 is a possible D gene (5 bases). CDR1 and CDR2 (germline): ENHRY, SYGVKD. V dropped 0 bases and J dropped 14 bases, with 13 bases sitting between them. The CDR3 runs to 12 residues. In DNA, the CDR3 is TGTGCCATCAGTGAGTCAACCGGGACGCCGACCTTC. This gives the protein CAISESTGTPTF.

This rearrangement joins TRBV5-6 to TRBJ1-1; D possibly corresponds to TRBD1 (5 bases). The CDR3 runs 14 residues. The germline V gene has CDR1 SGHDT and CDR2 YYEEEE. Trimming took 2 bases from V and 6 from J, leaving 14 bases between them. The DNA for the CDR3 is TGTGCCAGCAGCTTAAAGGTCCAGGGAGCTGAAGCTTTCTTT. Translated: CASSLKVQGAEAFF.

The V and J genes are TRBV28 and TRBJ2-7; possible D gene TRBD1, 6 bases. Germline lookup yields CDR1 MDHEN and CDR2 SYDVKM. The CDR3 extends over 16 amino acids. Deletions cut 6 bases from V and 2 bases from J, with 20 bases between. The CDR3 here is CASRPITRDNPYEQYF. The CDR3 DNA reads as TGTGCCAGCAGACCGATTACACGGGACAACCCCTACGAGCAGTACTTC.